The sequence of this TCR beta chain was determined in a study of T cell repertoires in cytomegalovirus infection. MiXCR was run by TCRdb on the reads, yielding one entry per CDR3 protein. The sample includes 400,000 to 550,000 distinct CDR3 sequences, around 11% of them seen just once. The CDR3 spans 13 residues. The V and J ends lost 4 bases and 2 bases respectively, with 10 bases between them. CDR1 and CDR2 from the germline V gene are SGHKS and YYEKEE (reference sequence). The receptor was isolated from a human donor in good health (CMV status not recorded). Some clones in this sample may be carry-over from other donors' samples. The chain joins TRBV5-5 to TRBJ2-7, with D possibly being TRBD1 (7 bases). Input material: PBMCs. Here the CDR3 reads CASSGGTAYEQYF. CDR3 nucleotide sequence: TGTGCCAGCAGCGGGGGGACAGCCTACGAGCAGTACTTC.